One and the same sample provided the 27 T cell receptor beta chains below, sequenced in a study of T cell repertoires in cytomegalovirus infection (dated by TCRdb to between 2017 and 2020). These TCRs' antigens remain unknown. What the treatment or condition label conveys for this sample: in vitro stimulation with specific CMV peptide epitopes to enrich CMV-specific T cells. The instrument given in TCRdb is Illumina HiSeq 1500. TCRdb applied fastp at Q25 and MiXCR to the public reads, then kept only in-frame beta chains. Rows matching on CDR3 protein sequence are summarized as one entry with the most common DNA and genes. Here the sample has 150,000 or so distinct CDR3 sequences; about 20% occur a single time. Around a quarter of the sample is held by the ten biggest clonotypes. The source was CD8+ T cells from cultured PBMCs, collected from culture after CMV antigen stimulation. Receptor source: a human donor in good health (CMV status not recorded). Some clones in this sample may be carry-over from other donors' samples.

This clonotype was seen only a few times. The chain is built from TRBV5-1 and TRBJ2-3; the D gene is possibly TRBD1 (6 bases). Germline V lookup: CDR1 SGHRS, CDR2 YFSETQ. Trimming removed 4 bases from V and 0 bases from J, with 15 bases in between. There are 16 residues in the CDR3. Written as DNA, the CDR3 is TGCGCCAGCAGCGCTAACAGGGCTACTAGCACAGATACGCAGTATTTT. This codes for CASSANRATSTDTQYF.

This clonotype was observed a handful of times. The CDR3, as DNA: TGTGCCAGCAGCAACTGGGAGAACACTGAAGCTTTCTTT. It is translated as CASSNWENTEAFF. V is TRBV5-6 and J is TRBJ1-1; D ambiguous. Germline loops: CDR1 SGHDT, CDR2 YYEEEE. CDR3 size: 13 residues. V was shortened by 4 bases and J by 1 base, with 8 bases between the two germline ends. The variable domain in full, completed from reference TRBV5-6 and TRBJ1-1, reads DAGVTQSPTHLIKTRGQQVTLRCSPKSGHDTVSWYQQALGQGPQFIFQYYEEEERQRGNFPDRFSGHQFPNYSSELNVNALLLGDSALYLCASSNWENTEAFFGQGTRLTVV.

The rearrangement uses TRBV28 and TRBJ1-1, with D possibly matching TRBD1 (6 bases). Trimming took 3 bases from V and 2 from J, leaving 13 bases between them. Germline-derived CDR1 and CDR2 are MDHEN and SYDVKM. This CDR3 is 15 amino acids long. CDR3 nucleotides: TGTGCCAGCAGTTTCCTGAGGACAGACAACACTGAAGCTTTCTTT. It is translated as CASSFLRTDNTEAFF. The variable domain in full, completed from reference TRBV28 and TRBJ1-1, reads DVKVTQSSRYLVKRTGEKVFLECVQDMDHENMFWYRQDPGLGLRLIYFSYDVKMKEKGDIPEGYSVSREKKERFSLILESASTNQTSMYLCASSFLRTDNTEAFFGQGTRLTVV.

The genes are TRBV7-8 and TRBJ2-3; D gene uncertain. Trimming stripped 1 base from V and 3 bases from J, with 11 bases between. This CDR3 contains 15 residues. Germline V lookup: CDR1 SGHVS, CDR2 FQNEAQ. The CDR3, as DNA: TGTGCCAGCAGCTTAGTATCCGCGAGGACAGATACGCAGTATTTT. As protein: CASSLVSARTDTQYF.

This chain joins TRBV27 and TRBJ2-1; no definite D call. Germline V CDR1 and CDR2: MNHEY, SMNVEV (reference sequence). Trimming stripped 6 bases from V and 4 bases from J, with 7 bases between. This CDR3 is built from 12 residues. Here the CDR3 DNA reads TGTGCCAGCAGATCGGTATACAATGAGCAGTTCTTC. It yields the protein CASRSVYNEQFF.

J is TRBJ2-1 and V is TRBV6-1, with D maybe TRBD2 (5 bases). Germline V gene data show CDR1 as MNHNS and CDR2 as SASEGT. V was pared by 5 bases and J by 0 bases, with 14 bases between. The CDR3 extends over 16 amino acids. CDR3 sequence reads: CASSPTLGSSYNEQFF. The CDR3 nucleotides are TGTGCCAGCAGTCCAACCCTAGGGAGCTCCTACAATGAGCAGTTCTTC.

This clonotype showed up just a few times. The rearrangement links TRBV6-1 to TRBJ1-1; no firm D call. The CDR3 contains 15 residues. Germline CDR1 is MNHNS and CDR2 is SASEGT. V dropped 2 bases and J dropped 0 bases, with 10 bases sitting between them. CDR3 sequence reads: CASSEIYFMNTEAFF. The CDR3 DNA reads TGTGCCAGCAGTGAAATTTACTTCATGAACACTGAAGCTTTCTTT.

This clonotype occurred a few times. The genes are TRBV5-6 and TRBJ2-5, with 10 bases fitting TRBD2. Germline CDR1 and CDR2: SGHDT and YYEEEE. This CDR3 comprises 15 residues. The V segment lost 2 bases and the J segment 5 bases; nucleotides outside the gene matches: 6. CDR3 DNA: TGTGCCAGCAGCTTTCTTACTAGCGGGGCTGAGACCCAGTACTTC. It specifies CASSFLTSGAETQYF.

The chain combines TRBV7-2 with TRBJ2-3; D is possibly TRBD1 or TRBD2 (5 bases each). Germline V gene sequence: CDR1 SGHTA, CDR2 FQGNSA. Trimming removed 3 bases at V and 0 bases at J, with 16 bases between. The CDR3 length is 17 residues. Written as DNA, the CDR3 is TGTGCCAGCAGCTTTGAGCCCCGGGACCCGAGCACAGATACGCAGTATTTT. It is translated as CASSFEPRDPSTDTQYF.

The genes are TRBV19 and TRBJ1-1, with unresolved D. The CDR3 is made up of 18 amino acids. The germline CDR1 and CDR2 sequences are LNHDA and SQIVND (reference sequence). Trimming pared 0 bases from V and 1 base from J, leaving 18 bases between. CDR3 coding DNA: TGTGCCAGTAGTATAGAAGAATGGGGAAGCCGAGGGAACACTGAAGCTTTCTTT. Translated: CASSIEEWGSRGNTEAFF.

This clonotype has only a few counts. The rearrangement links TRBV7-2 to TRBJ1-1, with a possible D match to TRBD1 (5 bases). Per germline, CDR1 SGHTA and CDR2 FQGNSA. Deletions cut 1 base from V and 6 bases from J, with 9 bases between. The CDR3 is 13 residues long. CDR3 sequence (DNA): TGTGCCAGCAGCTTAGGAGGCAGGGCTGAAGCTTTCTTT. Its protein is CASSLGGRAEAFF. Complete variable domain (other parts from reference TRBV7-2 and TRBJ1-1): GAGVSQSPSNKVTEKGKDVELRCDPISGHTALYWYRQSLGQGLEFLIYFQGNSAPDKSGLPSDRFSAERTGGSVSTLTIQRTQQEDSAVYLCASSLGGRAEAFFGQGTRLTVV.

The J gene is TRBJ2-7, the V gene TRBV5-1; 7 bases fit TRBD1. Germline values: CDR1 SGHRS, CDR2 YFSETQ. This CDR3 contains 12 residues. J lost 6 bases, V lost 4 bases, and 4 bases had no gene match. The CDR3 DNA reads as TGCGCCAGCAGCCTCACAGGGGCCGAGCAGTACTTC. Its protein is CASSLTGAEQYF.

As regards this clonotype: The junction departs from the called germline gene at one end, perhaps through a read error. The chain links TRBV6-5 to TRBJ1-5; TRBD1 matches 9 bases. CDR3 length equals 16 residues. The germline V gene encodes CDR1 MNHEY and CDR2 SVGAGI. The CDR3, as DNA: TGTGACAGCAGTCCCGGACAGGGGACTCGCAATCAGCCCCAGCATTTT. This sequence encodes CDSSPGQGTRNQPQHF.

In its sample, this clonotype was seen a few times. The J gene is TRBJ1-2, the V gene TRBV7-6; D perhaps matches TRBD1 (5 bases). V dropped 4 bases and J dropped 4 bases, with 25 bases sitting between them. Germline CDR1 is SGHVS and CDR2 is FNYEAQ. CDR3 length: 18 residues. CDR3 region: CASSSGVQGPAISYGYTF. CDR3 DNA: TGTGCCAGCAGCTCCGGGGTTCAGGGACCCGCAATTTCCTATGGCTACACCTTC. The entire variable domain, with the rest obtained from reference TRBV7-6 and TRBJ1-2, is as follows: GAGVSQSPRYKVTKRGQDVALRCDPISGHVSLYWYRQALGQGPEFLTYFNYEAQQDKSGLPNDRFSAERPEGSISTLTIQRTEQRDSAMYRCASSSGVQGPAISYGYTFGSGTRLTVV.

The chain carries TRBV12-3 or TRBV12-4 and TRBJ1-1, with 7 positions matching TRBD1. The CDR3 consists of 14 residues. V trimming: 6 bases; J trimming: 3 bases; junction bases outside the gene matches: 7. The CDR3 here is CASSETGIYTEAFF. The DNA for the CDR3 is TGTGCCAGCAGCGAGACAGGGATTTACACTGAAGCTTTCTTT.

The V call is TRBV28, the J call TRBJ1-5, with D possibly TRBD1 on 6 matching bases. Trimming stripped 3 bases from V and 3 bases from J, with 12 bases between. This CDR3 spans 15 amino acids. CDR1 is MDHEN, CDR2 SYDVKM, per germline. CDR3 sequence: CASSFQTGFNQPQHF. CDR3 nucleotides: TGTGCCAGCAGTTTCCAGACAGGTTTCAATCAGCCCCAGCATTTT.

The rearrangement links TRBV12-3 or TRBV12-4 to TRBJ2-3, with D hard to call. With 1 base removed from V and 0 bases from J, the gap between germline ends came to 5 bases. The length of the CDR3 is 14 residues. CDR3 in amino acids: CASSLVGSTDTQYF. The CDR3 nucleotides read TGTGCCAGCAGTTTAGTCGGAAGCACAGATACGCAGTATTTT.

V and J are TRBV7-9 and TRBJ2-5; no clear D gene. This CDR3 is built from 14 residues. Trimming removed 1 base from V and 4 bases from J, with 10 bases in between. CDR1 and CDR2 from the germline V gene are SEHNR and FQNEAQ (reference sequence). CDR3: CASSLGLGLETQYF. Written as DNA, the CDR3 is TGTGCCAGCAGCTTAGGTCTAGGGTTAGAGACCCAGTACTTC.

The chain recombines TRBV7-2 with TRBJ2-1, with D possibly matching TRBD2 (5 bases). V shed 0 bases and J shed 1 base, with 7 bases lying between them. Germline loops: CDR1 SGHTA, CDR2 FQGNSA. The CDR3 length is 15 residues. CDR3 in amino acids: CASSLAERSYNEQFF. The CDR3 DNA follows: TGTGCCAGCAGCTTAGCGGAGCGGTCCTACAATGAGCAGTTCTTC. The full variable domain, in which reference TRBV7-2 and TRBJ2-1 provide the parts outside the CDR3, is GAGVSQSPSNKVTEKGKDVELRCDPISGHTALYWYRQSLGQGLEFLIYFQGNSAPDKSGLPSDRFSAERTGGSVSTLTIQRTQQEDSAVYLCASSLAERSYNEQFFGPGTRLTVL.

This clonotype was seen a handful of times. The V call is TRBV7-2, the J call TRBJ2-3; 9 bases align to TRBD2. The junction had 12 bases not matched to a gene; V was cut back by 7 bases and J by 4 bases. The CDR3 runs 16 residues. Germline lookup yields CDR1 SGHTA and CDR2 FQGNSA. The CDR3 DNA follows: TGTGCCAGCATCCTGATAGCGGGGGACCTATCAGATACGCAGTATTTT. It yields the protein CASILIAGDLSDTQYF.

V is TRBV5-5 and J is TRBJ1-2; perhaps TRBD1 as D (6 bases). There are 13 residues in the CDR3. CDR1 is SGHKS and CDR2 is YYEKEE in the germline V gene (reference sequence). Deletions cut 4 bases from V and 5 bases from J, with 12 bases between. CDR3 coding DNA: TGTGCCAGCAGCAGCGACAGGCGGTATGGCTACACCTTC. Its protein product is CASSSDRRYGYTF.

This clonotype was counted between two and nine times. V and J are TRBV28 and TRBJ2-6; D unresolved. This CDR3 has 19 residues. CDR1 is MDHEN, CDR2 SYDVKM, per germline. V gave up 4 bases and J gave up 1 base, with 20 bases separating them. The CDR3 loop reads CASSWNPEEESSGANVLTF. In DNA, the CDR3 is TGTGCCAGCAGTTGGAACCCGGAAGAGGAATCTTCTGGGGCCAACGTCCTGACTTTC.

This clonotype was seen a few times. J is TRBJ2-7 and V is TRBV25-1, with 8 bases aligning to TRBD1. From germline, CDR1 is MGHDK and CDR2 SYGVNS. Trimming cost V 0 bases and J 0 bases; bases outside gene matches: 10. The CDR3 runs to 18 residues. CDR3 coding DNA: TGTGCCAGCAGTGAATATATTCTTCGGGACAGGACCTCCTACGAGCAGTACTTC. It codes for CASSEYILRDRTSYEQYF.

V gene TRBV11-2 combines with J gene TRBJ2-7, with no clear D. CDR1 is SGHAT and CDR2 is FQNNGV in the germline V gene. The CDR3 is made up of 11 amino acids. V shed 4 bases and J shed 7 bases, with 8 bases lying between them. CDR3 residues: CASSYAGEQYF. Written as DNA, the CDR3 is TGTGCCAGCAGCTATGCCGGGGAGCAGTACTTC. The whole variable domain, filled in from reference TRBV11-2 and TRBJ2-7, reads EAGVAQSPRYKIIEKRQSVAFWCNPISGHATLYWYQQILGQGPKLLIQFQNNGVVDDSQLPKDRFSAERLKGVDSTLKIQPAKLEDSAVYLCASSYAGEQYFGPGTRLTVT.

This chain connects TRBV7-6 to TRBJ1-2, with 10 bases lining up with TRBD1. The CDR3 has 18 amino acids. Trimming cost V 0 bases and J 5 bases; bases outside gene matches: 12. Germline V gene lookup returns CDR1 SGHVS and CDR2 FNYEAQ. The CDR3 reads CASSLAGTGALMKYGYTF. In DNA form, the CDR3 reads TGTGCCAGCAGCTTAGCGGGGACAGGGGCCCTAATGAAGTATGGCTACACCTTC. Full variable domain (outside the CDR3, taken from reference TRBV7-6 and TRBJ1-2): GAGVSQSPRYKVTKRGQDVALRCDPISGHVSLYWYRQALGQGPEFLTYFNYEAQQDKSGLPNDRFSAERPEGSISTLTIQRTEQRDSAMYRCASSLAGTGALMKYGYTFGSGTRLTVV.

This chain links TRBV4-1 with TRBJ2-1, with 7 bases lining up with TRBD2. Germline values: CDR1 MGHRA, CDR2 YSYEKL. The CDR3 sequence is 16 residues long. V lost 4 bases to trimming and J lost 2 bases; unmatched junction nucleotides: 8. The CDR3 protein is CASSPWGGVPYNEQFF. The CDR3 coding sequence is TGCGCCAGCAGCCCCTGGGGAGGGGTACCCTACAATGAGCAGTTCTTC.

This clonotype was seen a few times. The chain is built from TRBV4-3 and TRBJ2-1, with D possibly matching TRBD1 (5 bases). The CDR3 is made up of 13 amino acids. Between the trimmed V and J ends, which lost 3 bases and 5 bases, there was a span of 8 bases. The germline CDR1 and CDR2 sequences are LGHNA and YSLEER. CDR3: CASSQRTNNEQFF. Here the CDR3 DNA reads TGCGCCAGCAGCCAGCGGACAAACAATGAGCAGTTCTTC.